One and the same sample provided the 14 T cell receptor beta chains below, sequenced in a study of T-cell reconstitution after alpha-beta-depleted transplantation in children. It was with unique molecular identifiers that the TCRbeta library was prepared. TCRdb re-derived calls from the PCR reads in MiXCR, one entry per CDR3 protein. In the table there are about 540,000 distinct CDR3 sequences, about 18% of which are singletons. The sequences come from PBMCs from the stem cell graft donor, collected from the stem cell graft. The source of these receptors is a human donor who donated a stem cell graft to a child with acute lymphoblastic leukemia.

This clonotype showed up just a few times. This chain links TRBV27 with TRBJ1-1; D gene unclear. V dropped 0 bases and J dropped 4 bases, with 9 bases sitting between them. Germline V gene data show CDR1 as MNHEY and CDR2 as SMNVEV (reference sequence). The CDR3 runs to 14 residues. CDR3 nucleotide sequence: TGTGCCAGCAGTTTATCGGGGTACGGCACTGAAGCTTTCTTT. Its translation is CASSLSGYGTEAFF.

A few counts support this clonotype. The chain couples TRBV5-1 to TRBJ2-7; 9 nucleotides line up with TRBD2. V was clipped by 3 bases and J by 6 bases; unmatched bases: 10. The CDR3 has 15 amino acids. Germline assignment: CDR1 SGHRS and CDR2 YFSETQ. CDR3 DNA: TGCGCCAGCAGCTCCCCCGATAGCGGGAGATCCGAGCAGTACTTC. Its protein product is CASSSPDSGRSEQYF.

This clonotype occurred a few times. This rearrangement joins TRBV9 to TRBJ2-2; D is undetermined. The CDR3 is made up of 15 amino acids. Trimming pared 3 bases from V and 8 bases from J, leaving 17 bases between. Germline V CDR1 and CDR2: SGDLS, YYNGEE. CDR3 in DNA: TGTGCCAGCAGCGCCCTGACTCTCGGAATAGGGGAGCTGTTTTTT. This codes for CASSALTLGIGELFF.

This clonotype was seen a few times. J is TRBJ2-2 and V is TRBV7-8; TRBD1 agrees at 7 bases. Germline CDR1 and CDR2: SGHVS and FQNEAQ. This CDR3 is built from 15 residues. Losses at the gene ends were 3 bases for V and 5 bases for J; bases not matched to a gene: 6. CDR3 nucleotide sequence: TGTGCCAGCAGCTTCCGACAGGGAAATACCGGGGAGCTGTTTTTT. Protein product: CASSFRQGNTGELFF.

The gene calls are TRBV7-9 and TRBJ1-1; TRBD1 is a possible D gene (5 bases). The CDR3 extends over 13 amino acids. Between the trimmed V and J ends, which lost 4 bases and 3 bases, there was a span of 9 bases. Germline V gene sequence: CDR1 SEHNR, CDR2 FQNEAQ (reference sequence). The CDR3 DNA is TGTGCCAGCAGCTCCCCAGGGTACACTGAAGCTTTCTTT. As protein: CASSSPGYTEAFF.

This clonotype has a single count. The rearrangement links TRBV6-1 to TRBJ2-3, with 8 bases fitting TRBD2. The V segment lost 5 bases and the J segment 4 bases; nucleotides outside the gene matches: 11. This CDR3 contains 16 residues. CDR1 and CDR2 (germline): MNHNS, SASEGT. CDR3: CASSTRTSTTSDTQYF. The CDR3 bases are TGTGCCAGCAGTACCCGGACTAGCACAACCTCAGATACGCAGTATTTT.

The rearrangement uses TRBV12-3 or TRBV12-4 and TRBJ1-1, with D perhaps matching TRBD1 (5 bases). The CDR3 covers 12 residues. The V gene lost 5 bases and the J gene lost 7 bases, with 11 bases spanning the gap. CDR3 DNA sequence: TGTGCCAGCAGTACCGTGGGGGATGAAGCTTTCTTT. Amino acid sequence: CASSTVGDEAFF.

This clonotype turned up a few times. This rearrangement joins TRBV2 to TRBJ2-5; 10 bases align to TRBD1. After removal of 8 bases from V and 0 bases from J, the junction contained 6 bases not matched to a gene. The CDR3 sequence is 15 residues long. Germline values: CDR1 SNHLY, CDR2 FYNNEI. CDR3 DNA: TGTGCCAGCCGTCGACAGGGGGCGAACCAAGAGACCCAGTACTTC. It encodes CASRRQGANQETQYF. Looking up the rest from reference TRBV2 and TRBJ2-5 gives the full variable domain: EPEVTQTPSHQVTQMGQEVILRCVPISNHLYFYWYRQILGQKVEFLVSFYNNEISEKSEIFDDQFSVERPDGSNFTLKIRSTKLEDSAMYFCASRRQGANQETQYFGPGTRLLVL.

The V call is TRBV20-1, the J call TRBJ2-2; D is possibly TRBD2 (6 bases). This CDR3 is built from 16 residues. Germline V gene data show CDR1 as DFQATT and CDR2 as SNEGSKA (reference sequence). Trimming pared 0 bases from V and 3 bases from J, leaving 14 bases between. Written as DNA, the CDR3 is TGCAGTGCTAGAGATTTTTCGGGAGCACACACCGGGGAGCTGTTTTTT. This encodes CSARDFSGAHTGELFF.

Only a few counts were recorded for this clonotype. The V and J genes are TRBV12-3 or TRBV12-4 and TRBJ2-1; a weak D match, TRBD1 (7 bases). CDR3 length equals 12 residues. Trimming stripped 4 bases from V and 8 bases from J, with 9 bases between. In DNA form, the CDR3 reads TGTGCCAGCAGTTCAGGGGGGCATGAGCAGTTCTTC. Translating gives CASSSGGHEQFF.

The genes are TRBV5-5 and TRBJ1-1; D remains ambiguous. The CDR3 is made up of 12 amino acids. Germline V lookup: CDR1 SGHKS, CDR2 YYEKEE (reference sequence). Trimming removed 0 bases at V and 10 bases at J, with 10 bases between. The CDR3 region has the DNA TGTGCCAGCAGCTTGGAGTCCGGAGTAGCTTTCTTT. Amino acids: CASSLESGVAFF. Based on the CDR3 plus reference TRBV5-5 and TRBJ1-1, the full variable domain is DAGVTQSPTHLIKTRGQQVTLRCSPISGHKSVSWYQQVLGQGPQFIFQYYEKEERGRGNFPDRFSARQFPNYSSELNVNALLLGDSALYLCASSLESGVAFFGQGTRLTVV.

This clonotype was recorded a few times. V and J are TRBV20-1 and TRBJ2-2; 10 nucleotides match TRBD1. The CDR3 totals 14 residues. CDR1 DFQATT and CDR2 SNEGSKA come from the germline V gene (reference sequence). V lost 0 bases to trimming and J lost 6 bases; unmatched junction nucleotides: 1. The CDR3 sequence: CSARDDRGPGELFF. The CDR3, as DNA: TGCAGTGCTAGAGATGACAGGGGGCCCGGGGAGCTGTTTTTT.

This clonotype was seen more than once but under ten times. CDR3 amino acids: CASSGRDRVKVTSGELFF. The CDR3 DNA sequence: TGCGCCAGCAGCGGCCGGGACAGGGTAAAGGTAACGTCCGGGGAGCTGTTTTTT. The chain recombines TRBV5-1 with TRBJ2-2; 9 bases are a match to TRBD1. The CDR3 has 18 residues. The germline gives CDR1 SGHRS, CDR2 YFSETQ. After removal of 4 bases from V and 6 bases from J, the junction contained 16 bases not matched to a gene.

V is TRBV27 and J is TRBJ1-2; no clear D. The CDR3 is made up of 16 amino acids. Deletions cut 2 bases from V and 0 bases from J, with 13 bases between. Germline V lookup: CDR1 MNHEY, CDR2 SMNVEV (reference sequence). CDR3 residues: CASSLLSPPANYGYTF. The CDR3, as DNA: TGTGCCAGCAGTTTACTTTCTCCTCCAGCTAACTATGGCTACACCTTC.